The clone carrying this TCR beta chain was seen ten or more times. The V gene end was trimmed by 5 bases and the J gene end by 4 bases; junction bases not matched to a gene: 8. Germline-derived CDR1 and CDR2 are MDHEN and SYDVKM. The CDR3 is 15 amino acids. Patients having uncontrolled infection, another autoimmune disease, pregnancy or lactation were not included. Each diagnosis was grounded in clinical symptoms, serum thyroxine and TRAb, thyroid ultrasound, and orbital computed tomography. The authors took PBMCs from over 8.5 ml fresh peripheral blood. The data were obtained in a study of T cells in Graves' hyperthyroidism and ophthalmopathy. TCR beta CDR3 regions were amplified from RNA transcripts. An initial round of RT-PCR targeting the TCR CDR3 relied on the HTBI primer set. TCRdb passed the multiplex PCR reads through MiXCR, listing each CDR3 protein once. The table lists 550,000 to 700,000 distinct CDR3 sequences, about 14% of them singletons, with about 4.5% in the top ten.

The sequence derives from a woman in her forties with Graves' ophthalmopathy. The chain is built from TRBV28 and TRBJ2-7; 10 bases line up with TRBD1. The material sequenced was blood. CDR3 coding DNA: TGTGCCAGCAGTAAACGGACAGGGGGTTCGTACGAGCAGTACTTC. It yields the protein CASSKRTGGSYEQYF.